This T cell receptor (beta chain) was found in a study of T cell repertoires in aging, cancer and after chemotherapy (dated by TCRdb to between 2018 and 2020). Background for the entire study: The donors fell into six age groups ranging from 30 or younger to 70 or older, and each group had at least three individuals. Control TCR repertoires from healthy donors were recorded over several months to years, and clear clonal overlap was observed across re-sampling. To look at immunoaging and at how T cells reconstitute after chemotherapy, the study profiled TCR beta repertoires in peripheral blood from both healthy donors and cancer patients. In total, the full dataset held millions of TCR reads. The cohort comprised some 220 cancer patients, 85 to 94 with hematological and 110 to 130 with solid cancers, plus 95 healthy donors as a reference group.

There are a few counts of this clonotype. It has no known antigen specificity. No much larger clonotype is one base removed from it; base qualities were not supplied. Beyond this particular receptor, the publication reports: In both cancer cohorts, median generation probability rose over the chemotherapy interval, which suggests that the repertoire was reconstituted through rebound thymic output. Significantly lower blood TCR diversity and higher clonality were observed in untreated patients with hematological or solid cancers than in age-matched healthy donors. In healthy donors, the decline in TCR diversity with age was mainly explained by loss of richness, whereas in cancer patients loss of evenness was also found to contribute. According to the authors, the repertoire data do not allow conclusions to be drawn about immunological memory after chemotherapy.

As encoded in the germline V gene (reference sequence), CDR1 is LNHDA while CDR2 is SQIVND. Including cysteine and phenylalanine, the CDR3 has 14 amino acids. Only the CDR3 portion is preserved as DNA: 42 bases, with reading frame beginning at the first base. V is cut by 3 bases and J by 10 bases, and the space between the germline ends is 15 bases. Rearranged TRB sequences spanning V, D and J segments were amplified in a multiplex touch-down PCR with a mixed TRB-A/B primer pool. Two consecutive PCR reactions with Phusion HS II polymerase added Illumina adapters and sample indices to the amplicons. The amplicons were purified from gel with the NucleoSpin Gel and PCR Clean-up kit and then assessed with Qubit and an Agilent 2100 Bioanalyzer. Libraries were sequenced on an Illumina MiSeq using 600-cycle, single-indexed, paired-end runs. The paper's processing steps were these. Processing of the TRB sequences was carried out with MiXCR versions 2.12 and 3.0.5. A clone was defined as each unique CDR3 nucleotide sequence, and only productive sequences supported by at least two reads were kept. The repertoire metrics were Shannon diversity, evenness, clonality (calculated as one minus evenness), and diversity profiles parameterized by alpha from 0 to 5. The IGoR algorithm was used to compute generation probabilities of clones in paired pre- and post-chemotherapy samples. TCRdb itself trimmed the public reads at Q25 with fastp, ran MiXCR and retained productive beta chains. For every CDR3 protein sequence, its rows merge into one entry that carries the most common genes and DNA. The V and J calls were not made by the authors but by TCRdb's processing. This sample comprises around 10,000 distinct CDR3 sequences, 32% of them detected only once. Jointly, the top ten make up about 3% of the sample.

TCR beta rearrangements were amplified from genomic DNA extracted from peripheral blood rather than from sorted cells or RNA. Sequenced sample: blood. The chain was built from TRBV19 and TRBJ1-4; tentative D gene TRBD1, with 6 bases matching. The sequence was collected from a human donor in good health. The DNA sequence is TGTGCCAGTAGTATGACAGTCAGGGGAGGAAAACTGTTTTTT. Translated, it gives CASSMTVRGGKLFF.